This T cell receptor (beta chain) came from a study of T-cell reconstitution after alpha-beta-depleted transplantation in children. This clonotype was detected ten times or more. Its antigen is unidentified. The authors prepared the TCRbeta library with unique molecular identifiers. TCRdb used MiXCR to reprocess the PCR reads, holding one entry per CDR3 protein. The sample carries 540,000 or so distinct CDR3 sequences, approximately 22% recorded once. Broader study findings: Newly produced T cells mostly accounted for T-cell counts and diversity one year post-transplant. Several hundred expanded graft clones reportedly supplied alpha-beta T cells about two months after transplant. The high TCRbeta diversity at day 60 in some patients came from surviving recipient T cells and thymic progenitors.

V lost 4 bases to trimming and J lost 5 bases, with 17 bases between them. This CDR3 has 15 residues. Germline CDR1 reads SQVTM; CDR2 reads ANQGSEA. This specimen consisted of PBMCs, mostly from graft donor cells, obtained 360 days after TCRalphabeta/CD19-depleted stem cell transplant. The V call is TRBV29-1, the J call TRBJ1-4; possibly TRBD1 for D (5 bases). The TCR originated in a boy under three years old who had a stem cell transplant for acute myeloid leukemia, so the T cells may come from the graft donor. CDR3 amino acids: CSVGGAGTSNEKLFF. In DNA form, the CDR3 reads TGCAGCGTTGGCGGGGCCGGGACCTCAAATGAAAAACTGTTTTTT.